These 15 T cell receptor beta chains originate from one sample sequenced in a study of shared clonotypes between healthy human individuals. Terminally differentiated effector memory CD45RA+ cells were excluded from the naive CD8 cells, which were CD45RO-negative and positively selected for CCR7. Produced via immunoSEQ multiplex PCR; TCRdb's table is partial and in-frame only. The table lists roughly 2,000,000 clones, approximately 95% of them singletons. Sequencing was performed on naive CD8+ T cells sorted from blood. Receptors were obtained from a man aged 18 to 29 in good health.

The genes are TRBV6-5 and TRBJ2-2; D gene ambiguous. Between the trimmed V and J ends, which lost 9 bases and 0 bases, there was a span of 8 bases. This CDR3 comprises 13 residues. Germline values: CDR1 MNHEY, CDR2 SVGAGI. DNA of the CDR3: TGTGCCAGTGGGCCAACGAACACCGGGGAGCTGTTTTTT. Translation gives CASGPTNTGELFF.

CDR3 amino acids: CASSPTDGYEQYF. CDR3 DNA: TGCGCCAGCAGCCCAACTGATGGCTACGAGCAGTACTTC. This chain uses TRBV5-1 with TRBJ2-7; D uncertain. The CDR3 totals 13 residues. V was shortened by 4 bases and J by 3 bases, with 11 bases between the two germline ends. Germline lookup yields CDR1 SGHRS and CDR2 YFSETQ.

The chain is built from TRBV10-2 and TRBJ2-1; D unclear. The CDR3 contains 15 residues. V lost 4 bases and J lost 2, with 12 bases in between. Looked up from germline, CDR1 is WSHSY and CDR2 is SAAADI. CDR3: CASSVGFRAYNEQFF. CDR3 coding DNA: TGCGCCAGCAGTGTAGGTTTTAGGGCCTACAATGAGCAGTTCTTC.

V gene TRBV9 combines with J gene TRBJ2-2; 8 bases align to TRBD1. Germline lookup yields CDR1 SGDLS and CDR2 YYNGEE. CDR3 length equals 16 residues. Trimming at V came to 4 bases and at J to 1 base, leaving 6 bases not matched to a gene. The CDR3 nucleotides are TGTGCCAGCAGCCAAATGGGACAGGTGAACACCGGGGAGCTGTTTTTT. Protein: CASSQMGQVNTGELFF.

The chain has TRBV1 and TRBJ1-6; TRBD1, as called in the table, went unchecked against the DNA. TRBV1 corresponds to a pseudogene. The CDR3 has 18 residues. This CDR3 is CTSSHSIDRGGDNSPLHF. Written as DNA, the CDR3 is TGCACCAGCAGCCATTCAATAGACAGGGGAGGGGATAATTCACCCCTCCACTTT.

This chain links TRBV27 with TRBJ2-7, with D uncertain. Germline V CDR1 and CDR2: MNHEY, SMNVEV (reference sequence). The CDR3 is made up of 13 amino acids. V lost 3 bases and J 3 bases, leaving 9 bases between the germline ends. In DNA form, the CDR3 reads TGTGCCAGCAGTTTGGGCTGGAACTACGAGCAGTACTTC. As protein: CASSLGWNYEQYF.

The chain links TRBV11-2 to TRBJ2-5; D unresolved. The CDR3 contains 15 residues. Looked up from germline, CDR1 is SGHAT and CDR2 is FQNNGV. Between the trimmed V and J ends, which lost 2 bases and 5 bases, there was a span of 15 bases. Here the CDR3 DNA reads TGTGCCAGCAGCTTAAGCTCCCTCCGATGGGAGACCCAGTACTTC. Its translation: CASSLSSLRWETQYF.

This clone was picked up one time. The chain combines TRBV13 with TRBJ2-1; D remains unclear. Trimming removed 5 bases from V and 8 bases from J, with 16 bases in between. Germline CDR1 PRHDT, CDR2 FYEKMQ (reference sequence). This CDR3 is 14 amino acids long. This chain's CDR3 is CASSGPNRLDEQFF. CDR3 DNA: TGTGCCAGCAGCGGCCCGAATCGTCTCGATGAGCAGTTCTTC. Looking up the rest from reference TRBV13 and TRBJ2-1 gives the full variable domain: AAGVIQSPRHLIKEKRETATLKCYPIPRHDTVYWYQQGPGQDPQFLISFYEKMQSDKGSIPDRFSAQQFSDYHSELNMSSLELGDSALYFCASSGPNRLDEQFFGPGTRLTVL.

The rearrangement uses TRBV4-3 and TRBJ2-2; a possible D gene is TRBD2 (5 bases). The CDR3 is 15 residues long. CDR1 is LGHNA and CDR2 is YSLEER in the germline V gene. V was cut by 3 bases and J by 6 bases, with 14 bases left in between. In DNA form, the CDR3 reads TGCGCCAGCAGCCACGTACTAGAGGCGGCCGGGGAGCTGTTTTTT. Translation: CASSHVLEAAGELFF.

This chain joins TRBV6-1 and TRBJ2-5; 7 bases line up with TRBD1. The CDR3 runs to 14 residues. The V gene's germline CDR1 is MNHNS and CDR2 SASEGT. Germline trimming cut 3 bases from V and 1 base from J; bases unmatched to any gene: 2. This chain's CDR3 is CASSDSGGQETQYF. The CDR3 DNA reads as TGTGCCAGCAGTGACTCAGGGGGCCAAGAGACCCAGTACTTC.

The rearrangement links TRBV28 to TRBJ1-5; D might be TRBD1 (5 bases). V shed 4 bases and J shed 7 bases, with 20 bases lying between them. In germline, CDR1 is MDHEN, CDR2 SYDVKM. This CDR3 is 16 amino acids long. The CDR3 DNA reads as TGTGCCAGCAGTTCCACGCCCCCGTCCAGGGCCCAGCCCCAGCATTTT. Its translation: CASSSTPPSRAQPQHF.

The chain carries TRBV6-1 and TRBJ1-2; D ambiguous. Germline values: CDR1 MNHNS, CDR2 SASEGT. V lost 2 bases and J lost 2, with 6 bases in between. The CDR3 contains 13 residues. CDR3 sequence (DNA): TGTGCCAGCAGTGAAACAGCCAACTATGGCTACACCTTC. Translated, it gives CASSETANYGYTF.

The genes are TRBV6-5 and TRBJ1-1; D not resolved. The CDR3 is made up of 14 amino acids. CDR1 and CDR2 from the germline V gene are MNHEY and SVGAGI. Trimming removed 4 bases at V and 3 bases at J, with 12 bases between. In DNA, the CDR3 is TGTGCCAGCAGTTTCGGGCTTGGGGACACTGAAGCTTTCTTT. It codes for CASSFGLGDTEAFF.

This clone was seen only once. The identical CDR3 is also encoded by other nucleotide sequences in the sample. The chain recombines TRBV18 with TRBJ2-7, with 8 bases matching TRBD1. Trimming took 3 bases from V and 2 from J; bases not matched to a gene: 3. The CDR3 length is 14 residues. The V gene's germline CDR1 is KGHSH and CDR2 LQKENI. The DNA for the CDR3 is TGTGCCAGCTCACCCGGACAGGGACCCTACGAGCAGTACTTC. Its translation is CASSPGQGPYEQYF.

J is TRBJ2-1 and V is TRBV5-6, with 13 positions matching TRBD2. With V trimmed by 5 bases and J by 9 bases, 8 bases remained unmatched. This CDR3 contains 15 residues. Germline lookup yields CDR1 SGHDT and CDR2 YYEEEE. CDR3 region: CASRELAGGPGEQFF. CDR3 bases: TGTGCCAGCAGGGAACTAGCGGGAGGGCCGGGTGAGCAGTTCTTC.